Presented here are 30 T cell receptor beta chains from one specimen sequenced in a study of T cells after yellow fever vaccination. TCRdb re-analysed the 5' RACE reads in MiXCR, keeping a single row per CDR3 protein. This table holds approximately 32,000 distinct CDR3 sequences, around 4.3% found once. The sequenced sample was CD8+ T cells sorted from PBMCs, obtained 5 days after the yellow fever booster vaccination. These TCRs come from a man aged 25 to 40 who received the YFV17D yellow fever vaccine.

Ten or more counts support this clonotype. The CDR3 region is CASSPLARGRGNQPQHF. CDR3 DNA: TGTGCCAGCAGTCCCCTCGCTCGTGGCCGAGGAAATCAGCCCCAGCATTTT. The chain has TRBV6-5 and TRBJ1-5; D uncertain. Deletions cut 5 bases from V and 4 bases from J, with 21 bases between. Germline values: CDR1 MNHEY, CDR2 SVGAGI. There are 17 residues in the CDR3.

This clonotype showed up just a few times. CDR3 amino acids: CASSQSSTGNSPLHF. In nucleotides, the CDR3 is TGCGCCAGCAGCCAAAGCTCTACCGGGAATTCACCCCTCCACTTT. The chain is built from TRBV4-3 and TRBJ1-6; no reliable D call. CDR1 is LGHNA and CDR2 is YSLEER in the germline V gene. Trimming took 2 bases from V and 7 from J, leaving 12 bases between them. The CDR3 extends over 15 amino acids.

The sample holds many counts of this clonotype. Here the CDR3 DNA reads TGTGCCAGCAGCTTAAATCACGAGCAGTACTTC. This translates into CASSLNHEQYF. The V and J genes are TRBV7-9 and TRBJ2-7; no clear D gene. CDR1 is SEHNR, CDR2 FQNEAQ, per germline (reference sequence). The CDR3 runs 11 residues. Trimming stripped 2 bases from V and 5 bases from J, with 4 bases between.

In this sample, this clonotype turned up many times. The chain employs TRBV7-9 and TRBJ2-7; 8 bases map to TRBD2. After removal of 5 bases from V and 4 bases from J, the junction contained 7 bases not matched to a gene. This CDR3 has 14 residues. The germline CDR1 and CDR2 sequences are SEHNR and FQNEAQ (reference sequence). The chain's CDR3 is CASSPGTSKYEQYF. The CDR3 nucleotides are TGTGCCAGCAGCCCCGGGACTAGTAAGTACGAGCAGTACTTC.

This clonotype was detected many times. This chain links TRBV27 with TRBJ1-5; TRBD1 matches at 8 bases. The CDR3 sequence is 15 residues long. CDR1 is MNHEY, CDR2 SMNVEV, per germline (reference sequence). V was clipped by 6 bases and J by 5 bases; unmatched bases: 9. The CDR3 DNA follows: TGTGCCAGCAGCCGTGGAACAGGGGGGGATCAGCCCCAGCATTTT. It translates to CASSRGTGGDQPQHF.

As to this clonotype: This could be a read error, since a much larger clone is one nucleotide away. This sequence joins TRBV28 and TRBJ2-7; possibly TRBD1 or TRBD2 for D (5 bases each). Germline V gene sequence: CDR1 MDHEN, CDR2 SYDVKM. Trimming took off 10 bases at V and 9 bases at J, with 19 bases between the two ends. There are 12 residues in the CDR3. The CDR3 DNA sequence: TGTGCCAACACTCCCCCGAGGGGTCCGCAGTACTTC. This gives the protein CANTPPRGPQYF.

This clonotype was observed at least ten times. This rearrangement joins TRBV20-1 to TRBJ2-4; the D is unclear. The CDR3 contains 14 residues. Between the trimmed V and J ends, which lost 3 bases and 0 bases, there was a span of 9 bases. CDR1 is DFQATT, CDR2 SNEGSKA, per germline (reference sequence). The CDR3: CSASTPIAKNIQYF. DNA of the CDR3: TGCAGTGCTAGTACACCGATAGCCAAAAACATTCAGTACTTC.

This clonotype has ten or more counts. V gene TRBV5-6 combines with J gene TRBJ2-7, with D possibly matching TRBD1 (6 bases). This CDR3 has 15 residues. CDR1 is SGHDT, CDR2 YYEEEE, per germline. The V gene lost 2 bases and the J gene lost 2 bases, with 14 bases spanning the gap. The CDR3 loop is CASSFPMTGPYEQYF. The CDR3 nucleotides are TGTGCCAGCAGCTTCCCTATGACAGGCCCCTACGAGCAGTACTTC.

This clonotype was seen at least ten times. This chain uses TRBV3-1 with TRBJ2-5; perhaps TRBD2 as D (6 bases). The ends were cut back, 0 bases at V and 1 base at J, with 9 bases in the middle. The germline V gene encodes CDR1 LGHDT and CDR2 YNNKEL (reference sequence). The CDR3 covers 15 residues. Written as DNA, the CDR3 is TGTGCCAGCAGCCAAGATTGGGAGGCCCAAGAGACCCAGTACTTC. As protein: CASSQDWEAQETQYF.

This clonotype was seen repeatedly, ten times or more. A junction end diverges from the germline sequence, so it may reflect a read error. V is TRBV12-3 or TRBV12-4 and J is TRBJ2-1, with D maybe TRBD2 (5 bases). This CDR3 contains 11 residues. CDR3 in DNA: TGTGCCAGCGGTCGGTCGAGGGATACGTCCTTC. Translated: CASGRSRDTSF.

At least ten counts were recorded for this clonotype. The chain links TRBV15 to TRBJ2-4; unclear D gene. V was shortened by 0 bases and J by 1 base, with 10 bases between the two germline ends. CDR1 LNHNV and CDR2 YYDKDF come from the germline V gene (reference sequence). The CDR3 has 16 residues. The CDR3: CATSRDISLAKNIQYF. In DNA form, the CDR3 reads TGTGCCACCAGCAGAGATATTAGTTTGGCCAAAAACATTCAGTACTTC.

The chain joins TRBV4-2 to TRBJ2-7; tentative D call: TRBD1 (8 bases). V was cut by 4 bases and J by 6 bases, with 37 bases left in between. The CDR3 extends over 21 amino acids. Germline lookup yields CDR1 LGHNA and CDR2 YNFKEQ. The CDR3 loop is CASSPDRVAGALRAVSGEQYF. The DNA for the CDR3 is TGTGCCAGCAGCCCGGACAGGGTGGCGGGAGCGCTTCGGGCCGTCTCGGGCGAGCAGTACTTC.

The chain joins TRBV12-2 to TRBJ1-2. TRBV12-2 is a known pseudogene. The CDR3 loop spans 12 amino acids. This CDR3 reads CASRLENGGYTF. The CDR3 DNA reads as TGTGCAAGTCGCTTAGAAAATGGTGGCTACACCTTC.

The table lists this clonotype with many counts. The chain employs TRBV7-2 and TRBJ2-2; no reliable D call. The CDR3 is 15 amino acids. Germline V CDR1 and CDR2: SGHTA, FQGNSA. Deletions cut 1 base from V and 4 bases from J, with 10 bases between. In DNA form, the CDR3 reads TGTGCCAGCAGCTTAGAAACCTCGGGCACCGGGGAGCTGTTTTTT. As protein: CASSLETSGTGELFF.

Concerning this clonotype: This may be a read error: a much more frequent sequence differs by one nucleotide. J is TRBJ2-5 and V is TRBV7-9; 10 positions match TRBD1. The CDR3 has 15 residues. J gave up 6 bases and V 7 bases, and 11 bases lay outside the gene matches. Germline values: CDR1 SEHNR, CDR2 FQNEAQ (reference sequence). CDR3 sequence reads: CASTPQTGGVKTQYF. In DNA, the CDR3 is TGTGCCAGCACTCCCCAGACAGGGGGCGTCAAGACCCAGTACTTC.

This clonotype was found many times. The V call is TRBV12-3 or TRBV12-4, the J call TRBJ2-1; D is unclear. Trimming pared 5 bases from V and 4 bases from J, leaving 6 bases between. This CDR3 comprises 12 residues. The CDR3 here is CASSLGYNEQFF. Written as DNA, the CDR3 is TGTGCCAGCAGTCTAGGTTACAATGAGCAGTTCTTC.

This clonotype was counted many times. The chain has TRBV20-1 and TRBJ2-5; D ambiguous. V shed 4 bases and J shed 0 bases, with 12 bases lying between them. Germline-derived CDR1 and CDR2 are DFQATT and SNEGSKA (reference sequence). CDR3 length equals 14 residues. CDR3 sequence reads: CSAMRPAYQETQYF. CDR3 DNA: TGCAGTGCTATGCGGCCCGCGTACCAAGAGACCCAGTACTTC.

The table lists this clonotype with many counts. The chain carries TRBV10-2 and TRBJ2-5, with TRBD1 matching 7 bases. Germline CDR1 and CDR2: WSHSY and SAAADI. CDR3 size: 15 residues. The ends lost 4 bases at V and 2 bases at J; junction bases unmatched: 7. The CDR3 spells CASSGRGPTQETQYF. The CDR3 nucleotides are TGCGCCAGCAGTGGTAGGGGGCCTACTCAAGAGACCCAGTACTTC.

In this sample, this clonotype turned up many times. CDR3 sequence: CSASAGLDRANTGELFF. The CDR3 coding sequence is TGCAGTGCTAGTGCAGGACTAGACCGAGCGAACACCGGGGAGCTGTTTTTT. This rearrangement joins TRBV20-1 to TRBJ2-2, with 7 bases lining up with TRBD2. Per the germline V gene, CDR1 is DFQATT and CDR2 is SNEGSKA (reference sequence). With 3 bases clipped from V and 0 bases from J, the junction kept 10 bases outside the gene matches. This CDR3 has 17 residues.

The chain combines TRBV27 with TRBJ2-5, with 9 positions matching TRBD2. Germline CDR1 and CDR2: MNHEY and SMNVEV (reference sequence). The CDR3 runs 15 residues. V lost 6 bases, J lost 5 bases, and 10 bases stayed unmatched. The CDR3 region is CASRPRREGLETQYF. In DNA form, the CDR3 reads TGTGCCAGCAGGCCGCGGCGGGAGGGCCTGGAGACCCAGTACTTC.

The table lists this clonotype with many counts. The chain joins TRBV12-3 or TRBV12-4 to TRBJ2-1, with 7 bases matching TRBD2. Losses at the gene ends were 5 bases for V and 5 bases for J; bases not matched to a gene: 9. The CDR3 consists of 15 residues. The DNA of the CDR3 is TGTGCCAGCAGTCCCGTGGGCGGGAGAAACAATGAGCAGTTCTTC. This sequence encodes CASSPVGGRNNEQFF.

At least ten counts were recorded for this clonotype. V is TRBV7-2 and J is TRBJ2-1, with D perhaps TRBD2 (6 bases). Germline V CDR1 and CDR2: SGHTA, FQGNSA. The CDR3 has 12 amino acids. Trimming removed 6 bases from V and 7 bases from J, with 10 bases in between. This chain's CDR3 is CASSRGRNEQFF. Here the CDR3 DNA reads TGTGCCAGCAGTCGTGGGAGGAATGAGCAGTTCTTC.

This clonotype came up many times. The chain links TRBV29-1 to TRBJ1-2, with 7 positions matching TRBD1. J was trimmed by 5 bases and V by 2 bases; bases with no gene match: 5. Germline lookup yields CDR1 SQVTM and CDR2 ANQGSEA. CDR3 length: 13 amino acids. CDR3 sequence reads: CSVESGTAYGYTF. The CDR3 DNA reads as TGCAGCGTTGAATCCGGGACAGCTTATGGCTACACCTTC.

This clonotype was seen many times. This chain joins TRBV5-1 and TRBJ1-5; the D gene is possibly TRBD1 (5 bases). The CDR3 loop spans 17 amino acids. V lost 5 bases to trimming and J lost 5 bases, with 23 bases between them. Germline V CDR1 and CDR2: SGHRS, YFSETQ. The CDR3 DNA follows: TGCGCCAGCAGGGGACTGTACCTTGGGGAGCCCGATCAGCCCCAGCATTTT. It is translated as CASRGLYLGEPDQPQHF.

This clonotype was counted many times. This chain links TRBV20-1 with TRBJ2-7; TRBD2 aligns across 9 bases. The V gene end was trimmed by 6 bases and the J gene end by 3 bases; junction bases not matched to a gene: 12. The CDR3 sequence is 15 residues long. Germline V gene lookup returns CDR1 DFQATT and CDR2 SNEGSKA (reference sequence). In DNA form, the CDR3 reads TGCAGTGCCCTCTCCCCTAGCGGGACCTTCTACGAGCAGTACTTC. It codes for CSALSPSGTFYEQYF.

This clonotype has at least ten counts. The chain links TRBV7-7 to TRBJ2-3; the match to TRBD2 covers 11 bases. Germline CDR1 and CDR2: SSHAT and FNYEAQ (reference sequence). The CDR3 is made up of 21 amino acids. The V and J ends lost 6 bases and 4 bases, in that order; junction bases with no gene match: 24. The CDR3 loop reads CASREIVWGQGTSGLPDTQYF. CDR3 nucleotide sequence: TGTGCCAGCAGGGAAATTGTGTGGGGGCAAGGGACTAGCGGACTTCCAGATACGCAGTATTTT.

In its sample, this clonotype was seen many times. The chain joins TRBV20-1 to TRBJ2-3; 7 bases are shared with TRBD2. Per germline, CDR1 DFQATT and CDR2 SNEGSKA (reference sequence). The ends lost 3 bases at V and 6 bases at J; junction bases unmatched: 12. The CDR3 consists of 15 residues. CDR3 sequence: CSASPREEIRDTQYF. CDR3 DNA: TGCAGTGCTAGCCCCCGGGAGGAGATCAGGGATACGCAGTATTTT.

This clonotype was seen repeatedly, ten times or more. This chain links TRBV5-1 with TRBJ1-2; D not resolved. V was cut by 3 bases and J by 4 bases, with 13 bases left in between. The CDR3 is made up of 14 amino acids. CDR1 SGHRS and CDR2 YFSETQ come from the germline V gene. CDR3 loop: CASSSRGFGYGYTF. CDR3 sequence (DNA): TGCGCCAGCAGCTCGAGAGGGTTTGGCTATGGCTACACCTTC.

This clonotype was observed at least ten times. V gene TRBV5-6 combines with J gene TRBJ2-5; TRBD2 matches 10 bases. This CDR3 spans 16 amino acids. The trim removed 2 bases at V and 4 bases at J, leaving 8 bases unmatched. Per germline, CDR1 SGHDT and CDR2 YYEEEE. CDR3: CASSLPPAGGRETQYF. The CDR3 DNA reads TGTGCCAGCAGCTTACCTCCAGCGGGAGGGAGAGAGACCCAGTACTTC. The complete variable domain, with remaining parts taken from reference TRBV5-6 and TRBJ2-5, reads DAGVTQSPTHLIKTRGQQVTLRCSPKSGHDTVSWYQQALGQGPQFIFQYYEEEERQRGNFPDRFSGHQFPNYSSELNVNALLLGDSALYLCASSLPPAGGRETQYFGPGTRLLVL.

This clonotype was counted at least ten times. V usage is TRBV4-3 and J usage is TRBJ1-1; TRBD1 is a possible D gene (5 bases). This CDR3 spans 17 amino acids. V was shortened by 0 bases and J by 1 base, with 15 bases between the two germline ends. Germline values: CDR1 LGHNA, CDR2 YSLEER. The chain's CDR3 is CASSQDLGGGSNTEAFF. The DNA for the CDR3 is TGCGCCAGCAGCCAAGACCTCGGCGGGGGGTCGAACACTGAAGCTTTCTTT.